This T cell receptor (beta chain) was sequenced for a study of CD8+ T cells in alopecia areata. This clone has just one count. Its antigen is not known. The V gene's germline CDR1 is SGHRS and CDR2 YFSETQ. V was pared by 4 bases and J by 4 bases, with 9 bases between. The CDR3 runs to 14 residues. Overall study findings and caveats: Whereas mice showed it more clearly, TCR sharing across patients was murkier, possibly because of HLA.

Following RNA extraction, reverse transcription yielded cDNA that acted as the sequencing template. TCRdb keeps only in-frame clones here, not all; method: immunoSEQ multiplex PCR. The sample contains about 120,000 clones, less than 80% of which appear only once. The TCR comes from a human donor in good health. Sequencing was performed on CD4+ T cells sorted from blood. The chain is built from TRBV5-1 and TRBJ2-6; no clear D gene. The chain's CDR3 is CASSPPGGANVLTF. In DNA form, the CDR3 reads TGCGCCAGCAGCCCCCCTGGCGGGGCCAACGTCCTGACTTTC.